This T cell receptor beta chain was found in a study of neurological immune-mediated disorders. Study results and limitations: HTLV-1-associated myelopathy showed the most TCR clonal expansion; multiple sclerosis the least, below healthy controls.

This clonotype was recorded many times. Its antigen is unidentified. Synthesis of cDNA was performed by 5'RACE using 10-nucleotide random UMIs. TCRdb reprocessed the 5' RACE reads via MiXCR and lists one record per CDR3 protein. The top ten clones hold approximately 3.3% of a sample with more than 100,000 distinct CDR3 sequences, 10% to 14% of them seen once. Time point described: longitudinal time-point 3. 2 million PBMCs stored at -80 C were the source of the unsorted libraries. This sequence originates from a female donor with HTLV-1-associated myelopathy (HAM/TSP). Sequencing was done on a sample of PBMCs.

CDR3 DNA sequence: TGCGCCAGCAGCTTGAGGGGCGGGTATGAGGAGACCCAGTACTTC. It translates to CASSLRGGYEETQYF. The J gene is TRBJ2-5, the V gene TRBV5-1, with D perhaps TRBD1 or TRBD2 (5 bases each). V dropped 1 base and J dropped 5 bases, with 15 bases sitting between them. Germline V CDR1 and CDR2: SGHRS, YFSETQ. The CDR3 runs to 15 residues.